Below, one T cell receptor (beta chain) is given with its context. Its specificity is unknown. The data belong to a study of cytomegalovirus exposure and HLA in healthy donors. Whole-study context: Prior work identified around 110 million unique TCR beta sequences in 150 million to 200 million T cells. Findings and limits, study-wide: Some 17,000 TCR beta sequences were associated with HLA alleles at 0.05 false discovery rate in a later analysis.

Primers for the PCR totalled 60 Vbeta and 13 Jbeta. Sequencing was performed with immunoSEQ multiplex PCR; in TCRdb, only in-frame clones are kept and a portion is missing. Its listing shows tens of thousands of clones. Germline CDR1 reads ENHRY; CDR2 reads SYGVKD. The CDR3 runs 16 residues. V was clipped by 3 bases and J by 6 bases; unmatched bases: 8. Sequenced material: PBMCs. This clonotype originated in a man aged 50-59 years in good health and CMV-seropositive. The chain joins TRBV10-3 to TRBJ1-4; 9 nucleotides match TRBD1. The CDR3 here is CAISDVPRTGDEKLFF. CDR3 DNA sequence: TGTGCCATCAGTGACGTCCCACGGACAGGGGATGAAAAACTGTTTTTT.